A single T cell receptor (beta chain) is shown here with its context. RNA was extracted from bulk tissue without any cell sorting. The normal lung tissue was taken more than 3 cm from the tumor edge. TCRbeta libraries were built with three rounds of nested PCR, modified from ARM-PCR. MiXCR was run by TCRdb on the multiplex PCR reads, yielding one entry per CDR3 protein. The data hold over 80,000 distinct CDR3 sequences, with 80% observed a single time. This sample was taken from a study of tumor and adjacent non-tumor tissue in lung cancer. Germline CDR1 is SGHAT and CDR2 is FQNNGV. This CDR3 is built from 15 residues. V gave up 7 bases and J gave up 5 bases; unmatched junction bases: 12.

The origin of this receptor is a man between 60 and 75 years old with small cell lung cancer. This chain connects TRBV11-2 to TRBJ2-3; 7 bases fit TRBD2. Sequenced: distant non-tumor lung tissue. DNA for the CDR3: TGTGCCAGCAAGACGGGCCTAGCGGTAGAAGATACGCAGTATTTT. Amino acid sequence: CASKTGLAVEDTQYF.